These T cell receptor beta chains were read from a single sample in a study of shared clonotypes between healthy human individuals. Profiling relied on immunoSEQ multiplex PCR, and the TCRdb table lists in-frame clones only, not all of them. The table shows some 2,500,000 clones, with roughly 93% occurring only once. The sequenced material came from naive CD4+ T cells from PBMCs. These TCRs come from a man aged 18 to 29 in good health. Some clones in this sample may be carry-over from other donors' samples. The CDR3 runs from the conserved cysteine through the conserved F or W. The D gene is left open where the match is weak. Not all rows give a size; the values are once, few, many and, for expanded clones, a class.

V gene	clone size	D gene	J gene	CDR3 protein	CDR3 DNA
TRBV1	-	-	TRBJ1-4	CTSSQGLRERTNEKLFF	TGCACCAGCAGCCAAGGGTTGAGGGAAAGGACGAATGAAAAACTGTTTTTT
TRBV10-1	-	-	TRBJ2-1	CASSALSYRSYNEQFF	TGCGCCAGCAGTGCCCTGAGCTATCGATCCTACAATGAGCAGTTCTTC
TRBV6-1	once	TRBD1	TRBJ2-1	CASSEDRGLTYNEQFF	TGTGCCAGCAGTGAGGACAGGGGGTTAACCTACAATGAGCAGTTCTTC
TRBV5-6	-	-	TRBJ1-2	CASSLQGGPDYGYTF	TGTGCCAGCAGCTTGCAAGGGGGGCCCGACTATGGCTACACCTTC
TRBV5-1	-	-	TRBJ1-1	CASSSRDPALEAFF	TGCGCCAGCAGCTCCAGGGATCCAGCACTAGAAGCTTTCTTT
TRBV10-3	-	-	TRBJ2-1	CAISESLAGVAYNEQFF	TGTGCCATCAGTGAGTCGCTAGCCGGAGTGGCCTACAATGAGCAGTTCTTC
TRBV7-7	-	TRBD2	TRBJ2-2	CASSLFSGRGDTGELFF	TGTGCCAGCAGCTTATTCAGCGGGAGAGGTGACACCGGGGAGCTGTTTTTT
TRBV30	few	-	TRBJ1-1	CAWSVLGGTEAFF	TGTGCCTGGAGTGTTCTTGGGGGGACTGAAGCTTTCTTT
TRBV25-1	-	TRBD1	TRBJ1-4	CASSGQGGKKKLFF	TGTGCCAGCAGTGGACAGGGAGGGAAAAAGAAACTGTTTTTT
TRBV10-3	-	-	TRBJ2-7	CAISRGPDVPYEQYF	TGTGCCATCAGTCGGGGACCGGATGTGCCCTACGAGCAGTACTTC
TRBV27	-	-	TRBJ2-1	CASSRWGGTADNEQFF	TGTGCCAGCAGTCGATGGGGCGGGACTGCCGACAATGAGCAGTTCTTC
TRBV6-6	-	TRBD2	TRBJ2-5	CASSPFGGGETQYF	TGTGCCAGCAGTCCCTTCGGGGGAGGGGAGACCCAGTACTTC
TRBV9	-	-	TRBJ2-7	CASSVATEGYFTEQYF	TGTGCCAGCAGCGTAGCTACGGAAGGGTATTTTACCGAGCAGTACTTC
TRBV27	-	-	TRBJ2-6	CASSFVGAVKSGANVLTF	TGTGCCAGCAGTTTTGTGGGGGCCGTAAAATCTGGGGCCAACGTCCTGACTTTC
TRBV28	once	-	TRBJ2-2	CASSSGQFSTGELFF	TGTGCCAGCAGTTCAGGACAGTTCAGCACCGGGGAGCTGTTTTTT
TRBV6-1	-	TRBD1	TRBJ1-4	CASSEWGEGAGEKLFF	TGTGCCAGCAGTGAGTGGGGGGAGGGGGCAGGAGAAAAACTGTTTTTT
TRBV5-1	-	-	TRBJ1-4	CASTHRTGDEKLFF	TGCGCCAGCACGCACCGGACGGGGGATGAAAAACTGTTTTTT
TRBV28	-	TRBD1	TRBJ2-7	CASRPGQGASSYEQYF	TGTGCCAGCAGACCCGGACAGGGGGCATCATCCTACGAGCAGTACTTC
TRBV27	once	TRBD1	TRBJ2-5	CASSLSSDRGLIQYF	TGTGCCAGCAGTTTATCGTCGGACAGGGGGCTTATCCAGTACTTC
TRBV5-3	-	TRBD1	TRBJ2-3	CARSLAENQNETGDTDTQYF	TGTGCCAGAAGCTTGGCAGAAAATCAAAACGAGACAGGGGACACAGATACGCAGTATTTT
TRBV5-1	-	TRBD2	TRBJ2-7	CASSLGLADSYEQYF	TGCGCCAGCAGCTTGGGTCTAGCGGACTCCTACGAGCAGTACTTC
TRBV12-2	-	-	TRBJ2-7	CASRLDKEGDRDHEQYF	TGTGCAAGTCGTTTAGACAAAGAAGGGGACAGGGACCACGAGCAGTACTTC
TRBV5-1	once	-	TRBJ2-7	CASSPAGTSTYEQYF	TGCGCCAGCAGCCCGGCCGGGACAAGCACCTACGAGCAGTACTTC
TRBV6-1	-	-	TRBJ1-2	CASSEGGVEDTF	TGTGCCAGCAGTGAAGGTGGTGTCGAGGACACCTTC
TRBV7-9	once	-	TRBJ2-2	CASRFHFGGPNSGELFF	TGTGCCAGCAGATTCCACTTCGGCGGGCCGAATTCCGGGGAGCTGTTTTTT
TRBV10-3	once	-	TRBJ1-3	CAIRPDRTSGNTIYF	TGTGCCATCAGACCGGACAGAACCTCTGGAAACACCATATATTTT
TRBV2	-	-	TRBJ2-5	CASTVGSQETQYF	TGTGCCAGCACGGTCGGGAGCCAAGAGACCCAGTACTTC
TRBV2	-	TRBD2	TRBJ2-7	CASSLAGLTYEQYF	TGTGCCAGCTCGTTAGCGGGACTAACCTACGAGCAGTACTTC
TRBV7-3	once	-	TRBJ2-1	CASSLSLVSYNEQFF	TGTGCCAGCAGCTTAAGCCTAGTCTCATACAATGAGCAGTTCTTC
TRBV10-3	-	TRBD2	TRBJ2-7	CAISESRAGGHYEQYF	TGTGCCATCAGTGAGTCGAGAGCGGGAGGGCACTACGAGCAGTACTTC
TRBV28	-	-	TRBJ2-7	CASSRIQGYEQYF	TGTGCCAGCAGTCGCATCCAGGGTTACGAGCAGTACTTC
TRBV6-5	-	TRBD1	TRBJ2-1	CATQLSGGGGEQFF	TGTGCCACCCAGTTGTCAGGGGGCGGCGGTGAGCAGTTCTTC
TRBV11-1	-	TRBD1	TRBJ2-5	CASNLRQGARETQYF	TGTGCCAGCAACCTGAGACAGGGGGCGCGAGAGACCCAGTACTTC
TRBV6-1	-	TRBD2	TRBJ2-3	CASSETSAGGIDTQYF	TGTGCCAGCAGTGAGACGTCGGCGGGAGGGATAGATACGCAGTATTTT
TRBV2	-	-	TRBJ2-2	CASSGRVNTGELFF	TGTGCCAGCAGCGGACGGGTTAACACCGGGGAGCTGTTTTTT
TRBV5-1	few	-	TRBJ1-2	CASSSTGTYGYTF	TGCGCCAGCAGCTCCACAGGGACCTATGGCTACACCTTC
TRBV4-1	-	TRBD1	TRBJ2-7	CASSQAGQRYEQYF	TGCGCCAGCAGCCAAGCGGGACAGCGCTACGAGCAGTACTTC
TRBV28	-	-	TRBJ2-1	CASSLTGLNEQFF	TGTGCCAGCAGTTTAACAGGACTGAATGAGCAGTTCTTC
TRBV10-3	-	TRBD1	TRBJ1-4	CAISLQKGAGEKLFF	TGTGCCATCAGTCTCCAAAAGGGGGCTGGTGAAAAACTGTTTTTT
TRBV6-5	-	-	TRBJ1-1	CASRMTVNTEAFF	TGTGCCAGCAGAATGACAGTCAACACTGAAGCTTTCTTT
TRBV5-1	-	TRBD1	TRBJ1-1	CASSYRTGGTEAFF	TGCGCCAGCAGCTATCGGACAGGGGGGACTGAAGCTTTCTTT
TRBV5-4	-	-	TRBJ2-4	CASSLDAGAAKNIQYF	TGTGCCAGCAGCTTGGATGCAGGGGCGGCCAAAAACATTCAGTACTTC
TRBV7-9	-	-	TRBJ1-4	CASSWRRPRETNEKLFF	TGTGCCAGCAGCTGGCGTCGTCCCAGGGAAACTAATGAAAAACTGTTTTTT
TRBV30	-	-	TRBJ2-5	CAWSRMARETQYF	TGTGCCTGGAGCCGGATGGCCCGGGAGACCCAGTACTTC
TRBV5-6	-	-	TRBJ2-5	CASSPSGETQYF	TGTGCCAGCAGCCCCTCTGGAGAGACCCAGTACTTC
TRBV7-2	-	TRBD2	TRBJ2-1	CASSLASGLAGHNEQFF	TGTGCCAGCAGCTTAGCTTCGGGACTAGCGGGACACAATGAGCAGTTCTTC
TRBV5-1	-	-	TRBJ2-1	CASSWTVQGINNEQFF	TGCGCCAGCAGCTGGACCGTCCAGGGGATTAACAATGAGCAGTTCTTC
TRBV5-5	-	TRBD2	TRBJ2-7	CASSLYSGNLIGPYHEQYF	TGTGCCAGCAGCTTGTATAGCGGGAACTTAATTGGGCCCTACCACGAGCAGTACTTC
TRBV5-4	-	-	TRBJ1-1	CASSFGGPNTEAFF	TGTGCCAGCAGCTTCGGGGGCCCGAACACTGAAGCTTTCTTT